This T cell receptor (beta chain) stems from a study of blood T cell repertoires in COVID-19. Study in general: The samples span acute and convalescent COVID-19 from the United States, Italy and Spain.

The CDR3 loop spans 17 amino acids. The V and J ends lost 5 bases and 0 bases respectively, with 17 bases between them. Germline-derived CDR1 and CDR2 are LNHDA and SQIVND (reference sequence). As handled by the study authors: Nucleated cell number was recorded as an estimate derived from reference gene primer amplification. Clones were sequenced by immunoSEQ multiplex PCR, and TCRdb holds only the in-frame ones, with some missing. That table supplies the V and J calls and clone size; D and trimming were determined from the DNA. The sample lists about 46,000 clones; approximately 83% were seen once. Sequencing input: peripheral blood. The chain uses TRBV19 and TRBJ1-5; the D gene is possibly TRBD1 (6 bases). This clonotype was obtained from an elderly woman with COVID-19, enrolled during active disease. CDR3 region: CASSPRGQILSNQPQHF. DNA for the CDR3: TGTGCCAGTAGTCCCCGAGGACAGATACTTAGCAATCAGCCCCAGCATTTT.